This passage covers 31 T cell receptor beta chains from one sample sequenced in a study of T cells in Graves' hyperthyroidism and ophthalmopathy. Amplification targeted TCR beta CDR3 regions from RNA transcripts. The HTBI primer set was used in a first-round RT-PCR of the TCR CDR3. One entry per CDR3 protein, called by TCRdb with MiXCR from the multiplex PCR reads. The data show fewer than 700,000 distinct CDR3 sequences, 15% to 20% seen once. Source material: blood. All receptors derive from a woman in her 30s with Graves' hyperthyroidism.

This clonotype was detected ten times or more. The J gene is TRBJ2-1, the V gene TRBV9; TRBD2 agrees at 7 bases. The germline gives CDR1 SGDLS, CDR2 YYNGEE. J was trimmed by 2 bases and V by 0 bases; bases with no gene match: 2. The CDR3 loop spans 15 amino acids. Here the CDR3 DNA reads TGTGCCAGCAGCGTAGCAGCGGGGACCTACAATGAGCAGTTCTTC. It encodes CASSVAAGTYNEQFF.

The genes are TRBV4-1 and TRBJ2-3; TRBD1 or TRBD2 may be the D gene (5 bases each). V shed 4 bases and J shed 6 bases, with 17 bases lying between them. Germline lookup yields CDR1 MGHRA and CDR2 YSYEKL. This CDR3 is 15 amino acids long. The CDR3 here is CASSPVLGEGDTQYF. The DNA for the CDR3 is TGCGCCAGCAGCCCAGTTTTGGGGGAAGGGGATACGCAGTATTTT.

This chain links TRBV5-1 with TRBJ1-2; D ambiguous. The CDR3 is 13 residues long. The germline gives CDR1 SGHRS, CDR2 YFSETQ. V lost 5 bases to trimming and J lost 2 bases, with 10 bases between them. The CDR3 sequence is CASRESGNYGYTF. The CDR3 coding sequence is TGCGCCAGCAGAGAGAGCGGAAACTATGGCTACACCTTC.

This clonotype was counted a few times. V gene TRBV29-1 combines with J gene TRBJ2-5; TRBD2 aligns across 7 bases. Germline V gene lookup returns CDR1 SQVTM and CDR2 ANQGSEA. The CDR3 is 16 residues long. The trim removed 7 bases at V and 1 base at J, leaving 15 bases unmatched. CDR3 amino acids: CSANNLAAVFQETQYF. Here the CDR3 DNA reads TGCAGCGCTAATAATCTAGCGGCCGTATTCCAAGAGACCCAGTACTTC.

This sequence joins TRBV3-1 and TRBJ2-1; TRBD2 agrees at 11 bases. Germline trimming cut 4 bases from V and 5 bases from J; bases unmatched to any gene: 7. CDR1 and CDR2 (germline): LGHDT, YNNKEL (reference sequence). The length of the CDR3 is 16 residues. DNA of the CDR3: TGTGCCAGCAGCCTCACTAGCGGGAGTAACCACAATGAGCAGTTCTTC. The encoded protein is CASSLTSGSNHNEQFF.

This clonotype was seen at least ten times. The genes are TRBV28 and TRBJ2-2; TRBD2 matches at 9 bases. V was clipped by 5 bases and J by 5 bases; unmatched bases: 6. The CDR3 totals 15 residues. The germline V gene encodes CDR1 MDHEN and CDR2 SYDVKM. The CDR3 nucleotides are TGTGCCAGCAGTCAACGGCTAGCGGGAACCGGGGAGCTGTTTTTT. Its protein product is CASSQRLAGTGELFF.

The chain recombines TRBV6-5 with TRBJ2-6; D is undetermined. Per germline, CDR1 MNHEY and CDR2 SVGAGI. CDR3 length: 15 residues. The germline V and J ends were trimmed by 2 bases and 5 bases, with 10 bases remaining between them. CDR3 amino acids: CASSYGPSRANVLTF. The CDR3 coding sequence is TGTGCCAGCAGTTACGGGCCTTCTCGGGCCAACGTCCTGACTTTC.

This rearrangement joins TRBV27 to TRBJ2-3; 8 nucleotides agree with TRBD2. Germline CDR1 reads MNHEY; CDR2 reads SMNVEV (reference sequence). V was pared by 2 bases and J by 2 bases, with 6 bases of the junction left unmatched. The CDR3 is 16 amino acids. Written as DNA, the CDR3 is TGTGCCAGCAGTTTAGGAATAGCGGGGACCACAGATACGCAGTATTTT. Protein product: CASSLGIAGTTDTQYF.

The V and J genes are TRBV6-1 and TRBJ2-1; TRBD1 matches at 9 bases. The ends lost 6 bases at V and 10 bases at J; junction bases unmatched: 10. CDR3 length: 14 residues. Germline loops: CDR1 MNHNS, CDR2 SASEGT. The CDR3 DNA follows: TGTGCCAGCAGGACAGGGGGGAACTCCTACGAGCAGTTCTTC. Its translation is CASRTGGNSYEQFF.

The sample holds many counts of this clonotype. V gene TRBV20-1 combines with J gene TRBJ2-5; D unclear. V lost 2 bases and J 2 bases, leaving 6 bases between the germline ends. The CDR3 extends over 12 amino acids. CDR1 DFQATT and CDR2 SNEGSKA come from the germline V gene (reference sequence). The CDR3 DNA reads TGCAGTGCTAGACCGACTCAAGAGACCCAGTACTTC. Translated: CSARPTQETQYF.

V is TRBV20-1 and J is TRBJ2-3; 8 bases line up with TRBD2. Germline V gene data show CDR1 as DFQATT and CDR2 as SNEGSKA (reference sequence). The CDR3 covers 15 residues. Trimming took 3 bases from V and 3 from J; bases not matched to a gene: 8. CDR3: CSASREGGTTDTQYF. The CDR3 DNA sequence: TGCAGTGCTAGTCGGGAGGGAGGGACGACAGATACGCAGTATTTT.

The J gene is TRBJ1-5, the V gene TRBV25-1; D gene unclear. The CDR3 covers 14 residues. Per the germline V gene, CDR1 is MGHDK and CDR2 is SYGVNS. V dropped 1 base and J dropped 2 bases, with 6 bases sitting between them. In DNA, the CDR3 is TGTGCCAGCAGTGAATCGTCGGGCAATCAGCCCCAGCATTTT. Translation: CASSESSGNQPQHF.

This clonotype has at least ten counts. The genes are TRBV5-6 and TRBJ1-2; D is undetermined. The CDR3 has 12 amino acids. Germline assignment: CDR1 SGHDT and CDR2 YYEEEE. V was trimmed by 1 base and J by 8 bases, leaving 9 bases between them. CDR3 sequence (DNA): TGTGCCAGCAGCTTGAACGGCCAAGGCTACACCTTC. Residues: CASSLNGQGYTF.

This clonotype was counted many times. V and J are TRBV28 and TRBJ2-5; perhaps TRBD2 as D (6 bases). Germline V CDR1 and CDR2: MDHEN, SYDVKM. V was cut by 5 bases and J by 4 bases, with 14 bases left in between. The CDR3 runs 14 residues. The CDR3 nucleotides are TGTGCCAGCAGTCGCGGGGACGGGACAGAGACCCAGTACTTC. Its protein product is CASSRGDGTETQYF.

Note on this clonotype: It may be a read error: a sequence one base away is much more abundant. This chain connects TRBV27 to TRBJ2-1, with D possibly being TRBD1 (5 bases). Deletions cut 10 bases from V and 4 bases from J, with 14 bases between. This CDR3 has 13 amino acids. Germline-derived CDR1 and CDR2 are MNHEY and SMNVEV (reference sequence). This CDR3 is CANSLDIYNEQFF. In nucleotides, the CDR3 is TGTGCCAACAGCTTGGACATATACAATGAGCAGTTCTTC.

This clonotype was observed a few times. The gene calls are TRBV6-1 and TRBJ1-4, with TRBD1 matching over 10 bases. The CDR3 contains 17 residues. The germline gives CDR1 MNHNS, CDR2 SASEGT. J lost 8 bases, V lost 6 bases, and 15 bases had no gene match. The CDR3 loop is CASSKTGPGQGREKLFF. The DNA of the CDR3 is TGTGCCAGCAGCAAGACCGGACCGGGACAGGGGAGGGAAAAACTGTTTTTT.

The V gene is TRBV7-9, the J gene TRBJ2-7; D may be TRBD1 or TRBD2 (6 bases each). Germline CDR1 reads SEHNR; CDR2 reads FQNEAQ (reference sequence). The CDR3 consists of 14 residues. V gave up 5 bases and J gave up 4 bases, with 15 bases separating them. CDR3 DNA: TGTGCCAGCAGCAGAGGCGGGACACCATACGAGCAGTACTTC. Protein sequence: CASSRGGTPYEQYF.

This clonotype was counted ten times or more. This chain's CDR3 is CAISEGTGGNYGYTF. In DNA form, the CDR3 reads TGTGCCATCAGTGAGGGGACAGGAGGAAACTATGGCTACACCTTC. The V call is TRBV10-3, the J call TRBJ1-2; 8 bases map to TRBD1. The CDR3 spans 15 residues. J lost 2 bases, V lost 2 bases, and 4 bases had no gene match. Germline CDR1 is ENHRY and CDR2 is SYGVKD.

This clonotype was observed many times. The CDR3 protein is CASRAMSLAGVNTGELFF. The CDR3 DNA is TGTGCCAGCAGGGCGATGTCTCTAGCGGGAGTCAACACCGGGGAGCTGTTTTTT. The chain is built from TRBV2 and TRBJ2-2, with TRBD2 matching over 10 bases. CDR1 and CDR2 (germline): SNHLY, FYNNEI. Germline trimming cut 6 bases from V and 2 bases from J; bases unmatched to any gene: 12. The CDR3 length is 18 residues.

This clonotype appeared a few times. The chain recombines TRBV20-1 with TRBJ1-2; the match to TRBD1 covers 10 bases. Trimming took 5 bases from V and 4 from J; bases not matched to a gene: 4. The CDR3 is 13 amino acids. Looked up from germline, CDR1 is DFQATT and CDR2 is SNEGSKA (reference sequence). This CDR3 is CSAPGQGTYGYTF. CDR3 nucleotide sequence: TGCAGTGCTCCGGGACAGGGGACCTATGGCTACACCTTC.

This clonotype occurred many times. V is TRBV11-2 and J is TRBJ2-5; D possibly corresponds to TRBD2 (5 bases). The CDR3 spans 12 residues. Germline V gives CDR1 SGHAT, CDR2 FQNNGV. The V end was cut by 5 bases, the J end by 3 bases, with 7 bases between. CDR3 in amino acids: CASSTGKETQYF. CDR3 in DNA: TGTGCCAGCAGCACCGGGAAAGAGACCCAGTACTTC.

The CDR3 loop reads CASSQYRASGPQHF. For the CDR3, the DNA is TGTGCCAGCAGCCAATACAGGGCCTCGGGGCCCCAGCATTTT. The chain combines TRBV7-6 with TRBJ1-5; D might be TRBD1 (6 bases). CDR1 SGHVS and CDR2 FNYEAQ come from the germline V gene. The V end lost 5 bases, the J end lost 9 bases, and 17 bases lay between the germline ends. The CDR3 consists of 14 residues. Full variable domain (missing parts from reference TRBV7-6 and TRBJ1-5): GAGVSQSPRYKVTKRGQDVALRCDPISGHVSLYWYRQALGQGPEFLTYFNYEAQQDKSGLPNDRFSAERPEGSISTLTIQRTEQRDSAMYRCASSQYRASGPQHFGDGTRLSIL.

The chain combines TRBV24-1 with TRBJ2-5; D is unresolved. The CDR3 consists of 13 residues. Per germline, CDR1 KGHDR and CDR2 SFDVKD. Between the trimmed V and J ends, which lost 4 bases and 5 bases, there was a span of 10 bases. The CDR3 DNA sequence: TGTGCCACCAGTGACCCCAGGCGGGAGACCCAGTACTTC. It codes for CATSDPRRETQYF.

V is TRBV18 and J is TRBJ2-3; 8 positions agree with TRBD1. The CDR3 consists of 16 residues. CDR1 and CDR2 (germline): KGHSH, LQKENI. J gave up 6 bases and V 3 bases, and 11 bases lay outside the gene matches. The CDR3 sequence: CASSPGRSGGIDTQYF. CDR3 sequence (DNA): TGTGCCAGCTCACCTGGGAGGTCAGGGGGCATCGATACGCAGTATTTT.

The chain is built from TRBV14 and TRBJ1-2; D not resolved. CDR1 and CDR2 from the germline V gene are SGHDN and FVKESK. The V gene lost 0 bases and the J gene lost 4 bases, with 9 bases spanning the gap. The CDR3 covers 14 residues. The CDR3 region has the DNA TGTGCCAGCAGCCAAGAAAGAGGGATCTATGGCTACACCTTC. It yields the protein CASSQERGIYGYTF.

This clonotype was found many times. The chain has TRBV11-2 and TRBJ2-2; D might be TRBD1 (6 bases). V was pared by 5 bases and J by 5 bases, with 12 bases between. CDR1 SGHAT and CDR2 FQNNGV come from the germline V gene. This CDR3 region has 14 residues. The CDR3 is CASSHDTGTGELFF. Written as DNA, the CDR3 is TGTGCCAGCAGCCATGATACAGGGACCGGGGAGCTGTTTTTT.

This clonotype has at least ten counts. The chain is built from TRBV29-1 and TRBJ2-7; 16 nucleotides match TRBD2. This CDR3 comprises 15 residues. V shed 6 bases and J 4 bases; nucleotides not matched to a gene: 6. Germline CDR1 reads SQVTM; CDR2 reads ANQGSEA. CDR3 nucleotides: TGCAGCGTGACCGGGACTAGCGGGAGGGGGTACGAGCAGTACTTC. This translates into CSVTGTSGRGYEQYF.

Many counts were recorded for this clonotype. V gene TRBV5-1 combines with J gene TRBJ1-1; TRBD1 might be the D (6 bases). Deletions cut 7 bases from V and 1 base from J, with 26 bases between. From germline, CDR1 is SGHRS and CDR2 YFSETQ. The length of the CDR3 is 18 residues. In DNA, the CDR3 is TGCGCCAGCCGGCTAAGGGGCAGGGGCCCCAGGTCGAACACTGAAGCTTTCTTT. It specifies CASRLRGRGPRSNTEAFF.

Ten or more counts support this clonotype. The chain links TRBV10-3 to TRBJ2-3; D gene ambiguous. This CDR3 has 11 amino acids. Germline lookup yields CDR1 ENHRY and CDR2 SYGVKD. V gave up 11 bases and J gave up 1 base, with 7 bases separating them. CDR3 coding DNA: TGTGCCTCATGGGGCACAGATACGCAGTATTTT. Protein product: CASWGTDTQYF.

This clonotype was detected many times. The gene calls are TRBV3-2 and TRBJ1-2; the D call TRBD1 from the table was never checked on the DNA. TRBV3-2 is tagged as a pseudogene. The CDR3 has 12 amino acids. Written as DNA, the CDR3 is TGTGCCAGCAGCGCCTACAGGGATGGCTACACCTTC. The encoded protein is CASSAYRDGYTF.

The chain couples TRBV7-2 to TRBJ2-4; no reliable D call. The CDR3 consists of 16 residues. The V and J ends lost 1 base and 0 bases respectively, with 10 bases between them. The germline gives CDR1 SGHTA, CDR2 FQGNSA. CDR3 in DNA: TGTGCCAGCAGCTTAGTGGGGATACTAGCCAAAAACATTCAGTACTTC. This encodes CASSLVGILAKNIQYF.